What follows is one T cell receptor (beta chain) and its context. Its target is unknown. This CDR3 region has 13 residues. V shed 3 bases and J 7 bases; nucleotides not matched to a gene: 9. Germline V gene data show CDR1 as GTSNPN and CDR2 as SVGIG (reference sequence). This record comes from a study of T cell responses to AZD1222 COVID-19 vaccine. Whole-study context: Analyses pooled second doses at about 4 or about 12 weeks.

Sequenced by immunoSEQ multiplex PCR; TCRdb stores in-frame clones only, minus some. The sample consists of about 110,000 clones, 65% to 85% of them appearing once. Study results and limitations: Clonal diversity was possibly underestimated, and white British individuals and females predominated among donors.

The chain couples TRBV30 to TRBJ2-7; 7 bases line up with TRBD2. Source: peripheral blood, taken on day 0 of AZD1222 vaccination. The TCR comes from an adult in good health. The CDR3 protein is CAWRYSGVGEQYF. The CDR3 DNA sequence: TGTGCCTGGAGATACAGCGGGGTTGGGGAGCAGTACTTC.